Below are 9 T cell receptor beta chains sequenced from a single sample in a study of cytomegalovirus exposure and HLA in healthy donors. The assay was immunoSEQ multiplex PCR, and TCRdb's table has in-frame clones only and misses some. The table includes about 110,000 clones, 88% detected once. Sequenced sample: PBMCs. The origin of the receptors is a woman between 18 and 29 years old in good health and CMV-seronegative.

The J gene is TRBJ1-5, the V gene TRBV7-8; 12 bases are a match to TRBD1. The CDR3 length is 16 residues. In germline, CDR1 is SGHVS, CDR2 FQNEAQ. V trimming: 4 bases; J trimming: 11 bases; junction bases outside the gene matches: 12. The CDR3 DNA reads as TGTGCCAGCAGCTCATCCGCCCGGGACAGGGGGCGAGCCCAGCATTTT. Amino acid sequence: CASSSSARDRGRAQHF.

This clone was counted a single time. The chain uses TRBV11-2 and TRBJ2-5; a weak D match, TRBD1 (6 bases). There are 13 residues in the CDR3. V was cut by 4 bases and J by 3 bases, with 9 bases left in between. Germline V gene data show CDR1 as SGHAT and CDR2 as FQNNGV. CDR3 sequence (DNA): TGTGCCAGCAGCTCCACAGGGAAAGAGACCCAGTACTTC. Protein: CASSSTGKETQYF.

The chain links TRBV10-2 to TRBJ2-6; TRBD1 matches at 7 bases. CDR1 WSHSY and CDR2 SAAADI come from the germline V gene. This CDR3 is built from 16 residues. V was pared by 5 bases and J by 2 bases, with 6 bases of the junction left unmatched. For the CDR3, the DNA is TGCGCCAGCAGTCCTACCACAGGGGCTGGGGCCAACGTCCTGACTTTC. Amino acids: CASSPTTGAGANVLTF.

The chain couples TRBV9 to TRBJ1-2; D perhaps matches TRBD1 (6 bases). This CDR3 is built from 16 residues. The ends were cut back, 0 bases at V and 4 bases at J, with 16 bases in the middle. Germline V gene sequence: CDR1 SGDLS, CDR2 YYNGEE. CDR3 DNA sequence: TGTGCCAGCAGCGTAGCCCCTGACAGGTACCCCTATGGCTACACCTTC. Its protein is CASSVAPDRYPYGYTF.

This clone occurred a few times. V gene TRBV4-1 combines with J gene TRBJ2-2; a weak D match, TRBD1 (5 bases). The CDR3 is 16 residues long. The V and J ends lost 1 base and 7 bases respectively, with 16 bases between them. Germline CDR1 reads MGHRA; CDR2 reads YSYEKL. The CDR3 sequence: CASSQGQSIRDGELFF. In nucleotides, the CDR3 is TGCGCCAGCAGCCAAGGACAATCGATCAGGGACGGGGAGCTGTTTTTT.

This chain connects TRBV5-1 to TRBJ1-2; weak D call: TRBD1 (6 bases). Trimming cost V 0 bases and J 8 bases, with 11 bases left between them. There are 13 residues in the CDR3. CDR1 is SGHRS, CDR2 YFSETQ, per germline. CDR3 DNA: TGCGCCAGCAGCTTGGGGGGGCAGGGAGGCTACACCTTC. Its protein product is CASSLGGQGGYTF. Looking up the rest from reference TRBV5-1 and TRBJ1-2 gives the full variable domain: KAGVTQTPRYLIKTRGQQVTLSCSPISGHRSVSWYQQTPGQGLQFLFEYFSETQRNKGNFPGRFSGRQFSNSRSEMNVSTLELGDSALYLCASSLGGQGGYTFGSGTRLTVV.

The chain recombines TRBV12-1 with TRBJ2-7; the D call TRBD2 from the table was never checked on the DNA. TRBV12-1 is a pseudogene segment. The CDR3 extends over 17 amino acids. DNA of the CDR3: TGTGCCAGCAGCGCCAGAGGGACTAGCGGGATTCCCTACGAGCAGTACTTC. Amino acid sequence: CASSARGTSGIPYEQYF.

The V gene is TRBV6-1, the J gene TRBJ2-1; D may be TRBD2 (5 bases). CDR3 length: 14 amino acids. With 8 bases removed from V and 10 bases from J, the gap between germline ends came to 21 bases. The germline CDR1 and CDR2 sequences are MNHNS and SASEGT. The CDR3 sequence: CASFLASVSGEQFF. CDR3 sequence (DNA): TGTGCCAGCTTTCTAGCCTCCGTGTCGGGAGAGCAGTTCTTC.

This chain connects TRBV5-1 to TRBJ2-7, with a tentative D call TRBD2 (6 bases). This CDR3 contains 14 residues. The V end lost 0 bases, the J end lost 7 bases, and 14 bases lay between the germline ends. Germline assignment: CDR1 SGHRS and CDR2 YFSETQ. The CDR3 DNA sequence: TGCGCCAGCAGCTTGGCCACGGGGGTGGGGGAGCAGTACTTC. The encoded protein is CASSLATGVGEQYF.